This T cell receptor beta chain was sequenced during a study of blood T cell repertoires in COVID-19. Study-wide context: Material from acute and convalescent COVID-19 was sourced from the United States, Italy and Spain. PBMCs, B-cell-depleted T cells, or T cells provided the cDNA or gDNA that made up the material.

In the authors' methods: Reference gene primers were amplified, and this amplification served to estimate nucleated cell counts. Clones were read by immunoSEQ multiplex PCR, and TCRdb kept only the in-frame ones, dropping some. The D gene and trimming were derived from the DNA, and the V and J assignments and clone size from that table. Altogether 73,000 or so clones are present, over 70% being singletons, with the ten largest covering 5.3%. This CDR3 contains 13 residues. V was clipped by 3 bases and J by 6 bases, with 12 bases between them. The germline CDR1 and CDR2 sequences are SGHTA and FQGNSA.

The sequenced sample consisted of peripheral blood. The chain joins TRBV7-2 to TRBJ2-7; TRBD1 might be the D (5 bases). This receptor was identified in a man in his fifties or sixties with active COVID-19. The CDR3 DNA sequence: TGTGCCAGCAGCTTCGAAGTGGGGCTCGAGCAGTACTTC. This sequence encodes CASSFEVGLEQYF.